This T cell receptor beta chain appears in the sequencing data of a study of PD-1 blockade in classical Hodgkin lymphoma. The CDR3 consists of 14 residues. The table came from immunoSEQ multiplex PCR; TCRdb's copy has only in-frame clones and leaves some out. Of roughly 47,000 clones in the sample, around 82% are singletons; the top ten hold approximately 23%. This clone came up once. There was relapse after autologous stem cell transplantation in every patient, and there was variation in brentuximab vedotin exposure. The sequences come from peripheral blood mononuclear cells (PBMCs), collected before the second cycle of nivolumab. The chain couples TRBV12-2 to TRBJ1-2; the table's D gene call, TRBD1, was not cross checked with the DNA. TRBV12-2 counts as a pseudogene. The receptor comes from a human donor with classical Hodgkin lymphoma. CDR3 DNA sequence: TGTGCAAGTCGCCTTGCACAGGGGGCGCGTTATCACACCTTC. This translates into CASRLAQGARYHTF.